This is a list of T cell receptor beta chains from one sample in a study of T cell repertoires in cytomegalovirus infection. Their antigen targets remain unknown. TCRdb re-derived calls from the reads in MiXCR, one entry per CDR3 protein. The sample carries hundreds of thousands of distinct CDR3 sequences, approximately 32% recorded once. The sequenced sample was cultured CD8+ T cells from PBMCs, obtained from culture after CMV antigen stimulation. These receptors all come from a human donor in good health (CMV status not recorded). Some clones in this sample may be carry-over from other donors' samples. Both conserved end residues are part of each CDR3. A D gene is named only where the DNA matches it firmly. Clone size is not always given. Where it is, it says once, few, many or a class for expanded clones.

TRBJ2-6	.	TRBD1	TRBV10-3	TGTGCCATCAGTGATACCGACAGGGGGCTCTACTCTGGGGCCAACGTCCTGACTTTC	CAISDTDRGLYSGANVLTF
TRBJ1-2	few	.	TRBV2	TGTGCCAGCAGTGACCGCAAGACAGGAGCTAACTATGGCTACACCTTC	CASSDRKTGANYGYTF
TRBJ2-3	.	TRBD2	TRBV6-5	TGTGCCAGCAGCTTAGGACTAGCGGGTCTTTTCGGTCCTAGCACAGATACGCAGTATTTT	CASSLGLAGLFGPSTDTQYF
TRBJ2-1	few	.	TRBV4-1	TGCGCCAGCAGCCAAGAGGGGCGGGAGCAGTTCTTC	CASSQEGREQFF
TRBJ1-1	many	.	TRBV6-2/TRBV6-3	TGTGCCAGCAGTTACGACAGGGAAGCTTTCTTT	CASSYDREAFF
TRBJ2-1	few	TRBD2	TRBV7-6	TGTGCCAGCAGCGACCCCGGGACTAGCACTGAGCAGTTCTTC	CASSDPGTSTEQFF
TRBJ2-1	.	.	TRBV19	TGTGCCAGTAGTATTAAAGAGGTAGCCCCGTCGCAGTTCTTC	CASSIKEVAPSQFF
TRBJ1-3	.	.	TRBV11-1	TGTGCCAGCAGCTTATTCGGCAGGGCCTTCTCTGGAAACACCATATATTTT	CASSLFGRAFSGNTIYF
TRBJ1-2	.	.	TRBV5-1	TGCGCCATCCGACTGTCCTATGGCTACACCTTC	CAIRLSYGYTF
TRBJ2-5	.	.	TRBV7-6	TGTGCCAGCAGCTTACGTGCGGGATCCGAAGAGACCCAGTACTTC	CASSLRAGSEETQYF
TRBJ2-7	few	TRBD1	TRBV12-3/TRBV12-4	TGTGCCAGCAGTAGGACAGGGTCAGCCGAGCAGTACTTC	CASSRTGSAEQYF
TRBJ1-1	few	.	TRBV25-1	TGTGCCAGCAGTGAATTGGGGGGTGGCACTGAAGCTTTCTTT	CASSELGGGTEAFF
TRBJ2-5	.	TRBD2	TRBV11-2	TGTGCCAGCAGCTACCGCCTGCTAGCGGGGGTTCAAGAGACCCAGTACTTC	CASSYRLLAGVQETQYF
TRBJ2-2	many	.	TRBV7-9	TGTGCCAGCAGCCATCAGGGCGGATACGGGGTTCGGTGGACCGGGGAGCTGTTTTTT	CASSHQGGYGVRWTGELFF
TRBJ2-1	.	.	TRBV7-9	TGTGCCAGCAGCGGGGGGACGAATTACAATGAGCAGTTCTTC	CASSGGTNYNEQFF
TRBJ1-1	.	TRBD1	TRBV19	TGTGCCAGTAGTGTACCCGGGACAGGGGTATGGAACACTGAAGCTTTCTTT	CASSVPGTGVWNTEAFF
TRBJ1-2	few	TRBD1	TRBV6-4	TGTGCCAGCAGCCCACAGGGGAATTTGGATGGCTACACCTTC	CASSPQGNLDGYTF
TRBJ1-6	.	TRBD1	TRBV12-5	TGTGCTAGTGGTTTAAAGACCGGGACAGGAGTTTATAATTCACCCCTCCACTTT	CASGLKTGTGVYNSPLHF
TRBJ2-2	many	.	TRBV19	TGTGCCAGTAGTGCCCCCGGGACCGGGGAGCTGTTTTTT	CASSAPGTGELFF
TRBJ2-3	many	.	TRBV7-2	TGTGCCAGCAGCTTCTTAGGGCGTACCACAGATACGCAGTATTTT	CASSFLGRTTDTQYF
TRBJ1-4	.	TRBD1	TRBV10-2	TGCGCCAGCAGTGAGCCGGGACAGGGTGCAACTAATGAAAAACTGTTTTTT	CASSEPGQGATNEKLFF
TRBJ2-4	.	.	TRBV7-3	TGTGCCAGCAGTTTCTCAGAAGACCAAGCCAAAAACATTCAGTACTTC	CASSFSEDQAKNIQYF
TRBJ2-5	.	.	TRBV15	TGTGCCACCAGCAGGGCTGGTGGCGGAGAGACCCAGTACTTC	CATSRAGGGETQYF
TRBJ2-1	once	TRBD2	TRBV6-8	TGTGCCAGCACCCCAGACGGACGGACTAGCGGGAACCCTATAAACAATGAGCAGTTCTTC	CASTPDGRTSGNPINNEQFF
TRBJ2-1	.	TRBD2	TRBV20-1	TGCAGTGCTAGAGAACTAGGGACTAGCATCCATGAGCAGTTCTTC	CSARELGTSIHEQFF
TRBJ1-1	few	.	TRBV12-5	TGTGCTAGTGGTTTGGTATTACAGGTGGGCACTGAAGCTTTCTTT	CASGLVLQVGTEAFF
TRBJ1-2	.	.	TRBV14	TGTGCCAGCAGCCCAGCATCGGACAAGTATGGCTACACCTTC	CASSPASDKYGYTF
TRBJ2-2	few	.	TRBV7-9	TGTGCCAGCAGCTTAGTATGGGACACCGGGGAGCTGTTTTTT	CASSLVWDTGELFF
TRBJ2-1	.	TRBD1	TRBV27	TGTGCCAGCAGGAAAGGGGGCGTCCTGAATGAGCAGTTCTTC	CASRKGGVLNEQFF
TRBJ2-7	few	TRBD1	TRBV27	TGTGCCAGCATCCGGGACAGGGGGTCCCACGAGCAGTACTTC	CASIRDRGSHEQYF
TRBJ1-2	.	TRBD1	TRBV19	TGTGCCAGTAGTTGGACAGGGGGCGATGGCTACACCTTC	CASSWTGGDGYTF
TRBJ1-2	many	TRBD1	TRBV7-6	TGTGCCAGCAGCTTACGGACAGGGGATGGCTACACCTTC	CASSLRTGDGYTF
TRBJ1-2	few	TRBD1	TRBV20-1	TGCAGTGCTAGTCTCAGGGGGAAGACGTATGGCTACACCTTC	CSASLRGKTYGYTF
TRBJ1-2	.	.	TRBV5-1	TGCGCCAGCAGCTTGGCGGCGCAGGGCCCTGGTGGCTACACCTTC	CASSLAAQGPGGYTF
TRBJ2-2	few	.	TRBV5-1	TGCGCCAGCAGCCCGGACTATTCCGGGGAGCTGTTTTTT	CASSPDYSGELFF
TRBJ1-6	.	TRBD1	TRBV28	TGTGCCAGCAGTCCCCAAGGACAGGGTAATTCACCCCTCCACTTT	CASSPQGQGNSPLHF
TRBJ1-2	many	.	TRBV5-6	TGTGCCAGCAGCTTGGGGGGCAGGGGCTATGGCTACACCTTC	CASSLGGRGYGYTF